The 3 T cell receptor beta chains presented below share a single source sample, sequenced in a study of cytotoxic CD8 clonotypes in ibrutinib-treated CLL. TCRdb's copy holds only in-frame clones and misses some; the assay was immunoSEQ multiplex PCR. In the table there are tens of thousands of clones, 56% of which are singletons. This specimen consisted of PBMCs, obtained after 24 months of ibrutinib treatment. These receptor sequences come from a human donor with chronic lymphocytic leukemia.

Many counts were recorded for this clone. V and J are TRBV18 and TRBJ2-5, with 8 bases aligning to TRBD2. The V gene's germline CDR1 is KGHSH and CDR2 LQKENI. The CDR3 is 15 residues long. Trimming removed 1 base from V and 5 bases from J; junction bases left unmatched: 6. CDR3 nucleotide sequence: TGTGCCAGCTCACCACGCCGGGAGGGCGGCGAGACCCAGTACTTC. Encoded protein: CASSPRREGGETQYF. The variable domain in full, with the rest retrieved from reference TRBV18 and TRBJ2-5, is NAGVMQNPRHLVRRRGQEARLRCSPMKGHSHVYWYRQLPEEGLKFMVYLQKENIIDESGMPKERFSAEFPKEGPSILRIQQVVRGDSAAYFCASSPRREGGETQYFGPGTRLLVL.

This rearrangement joins TRBV11-3 to TRBJ2-1; 7 bases are a match to TRBD2. Germline V CDR1 and CDR2: SGHNT, YENEEA. The CDR3 extends over 15 amino acids. The ends lost 5 bases at V and 6 bases at J; junction bases unmatched: 10. CDR3 amino acids: CASSPAGGRSNEQFF. The CDR3 coding sequence is TGTGCCAGCAGCCCCGCGGGCGGGAGAAGCAATGAGCAGTTCTTC.

This clone was recorded a few times. This chain joins TRBV7-8 and TRBJ2-7; the match to TRBD2 covers 12 bases. After removal of 4 bases from V and 6 bases from J, the junction contained 7 bases not matched to a gene. CDR3 length: 15 residues. The germline CDR1 and CDR2 sequences are SGHVS and FQNEAQ. The CDR3 reads CASSYLTSGSAEQYF. Written as DNA, the CDR3 is TGTGCCAGCAGCTATTTGACTAGCGGGAGTGCCGAGCAGTACTTC.